A single T cell receptor beta chain is shown here with its context. These data are taken from a study of shared clonotypes between healthy human individuals. The data were produced by immunoSEQ multiplex PCR, yet TCRdb's version contains in-frame clones alone and is incomplete. Of about a million clones listed, 60% to 85% are singletons. Looked up from germline, CDR1 is MDHEN and CDR2 is SYDVKM. CDR3 size: 14 residues. V lost 4 bases and J 9 bases, leaving 19 bases between the germline ends. V usage is TRBV28 and J usage is TRBJ2-7; a possible D gene is TRBD1 (6 bases). This receptor was taken from a man aged 18 to 29 in good health. Some clones in this sample may be carry-over from other donors' samples. Specimen: memory CD4+ T cells from PBMCs. Subset here: CD45RA-negative fraction. DNA of the CDR3: TGTGCCAGCAGTTGGACAGCACCCCTACGAGCGCAGTACTTC. As protein: CASSWTAPLRAQYF.